This T cell receptor (beta chain) came from a study of CD8 T cells in Susac syndrome. The length of the CDR3 is 19 residues. Trimming took off 3 bases at V and 5 bases at J, with 26 bases between the two ends. The V gene's germline CDR1 is MGHRA and CDR2 YSYEKL. An amount of RNA that ranged from 0.5 to 1 ug was reverse transcribed with random hexamers. One entry per CDR3 protein, called by TCRdb with MiXCR from the immunoSEQ multiplex PCR reads. This sample has 120,000 to 150,000 distinct CDR3 sequences, with over 85% found just once. Both CD4+ and CD8+ T cells were negatively isolated, and TEMRA cells underwent FACS enrichment.

This receptor was obtained from a human donor in good health. The J gene is TRBJ2-1, the V gene TRBV4-1; D uncertain. The specimen was CD8+ T cells from PBMCs. CDR3 residues: CASSQLPVPPDPNHNEQFF. The CDR3 DNA is TGCGCCAGCAGCCAGCTCCCGGTTCCGCCGGACCCCAATCACAATGAGCAGTTCTTC.